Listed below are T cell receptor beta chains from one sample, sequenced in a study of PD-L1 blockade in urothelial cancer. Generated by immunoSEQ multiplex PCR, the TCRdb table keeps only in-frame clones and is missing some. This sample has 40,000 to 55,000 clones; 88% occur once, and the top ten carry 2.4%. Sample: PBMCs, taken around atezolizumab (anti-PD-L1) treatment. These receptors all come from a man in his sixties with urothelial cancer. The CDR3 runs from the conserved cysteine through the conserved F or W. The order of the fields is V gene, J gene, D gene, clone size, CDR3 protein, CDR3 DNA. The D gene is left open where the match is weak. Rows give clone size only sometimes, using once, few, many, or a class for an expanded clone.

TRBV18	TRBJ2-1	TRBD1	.	CASSPQGVSYNEQFF	TGTGCCAGCTCACCTCAGGGGGTCTCCTACAATGAGCAGTTCTTC
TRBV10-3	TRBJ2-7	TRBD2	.	CAIRDSGRMSYEQYF	TGTGCCATCAGAGATAGCGGGAGGATGTCCTACGAGCAGTACTTC
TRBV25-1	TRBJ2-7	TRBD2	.	CASREGGSPSEQYF	TGTGCCAGCAGGGAAGGCGGGAGCCCGAGCGAGCAGTACTTC
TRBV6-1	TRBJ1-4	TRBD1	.	CASSAPGQGNEKLFF	TGTGCCAGCAGTGCCCCAGGACAGGGAAACGAAAAACTGTTTTTT
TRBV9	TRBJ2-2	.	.	CASSAPDVGGGADTGELFF	TGTGCCAGCAGCGCACCCGATGTAGGAGGGGGCGCGGACACCGGGGAGCTGTTTTTT
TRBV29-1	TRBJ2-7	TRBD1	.	CSVEDARGQGVTYEQYF	TGCAGCGTTGAAGATGCCCGGGGACAGGGGGTAACCTACGAGCAGTACTTC
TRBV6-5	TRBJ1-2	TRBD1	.	CASSYSGTDSNYGYTF	TGTGCCAGCAGTTACTCCGGGACAGACTCTAACTATGGCTACACCTTC
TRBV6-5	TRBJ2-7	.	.	CASSPTTFYEQYF	TGTGCCAGCAGTCCCACTACCTTCTACGAGCAGTACTTC
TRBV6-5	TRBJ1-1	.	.	CASPSGGAQTEAFF	TGTGCCAGCCCTTCGGGGGGGGCGCAGACTGAAGCTTTCTTT
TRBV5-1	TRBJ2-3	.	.	CASSPPGTSTDTQYF	TGCGCCAGCAGCCCCCCAGGAACTAGCACAGATACGCAGTATTTT
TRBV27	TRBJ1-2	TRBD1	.	CASRIEPGQGLYGYTF	TGTGCCAGCAGAATAGAACCGGGACAGGGACTCTATGGCTACACCTTC
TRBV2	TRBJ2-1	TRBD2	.	CASRVLAGAAGEQFF	TGTGCCAGCAGGGTACTAGCGGGGGCCGCGGGTGAGCAGTTCTTC
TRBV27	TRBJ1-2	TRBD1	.	CASSEIGQGNYGYTF	TGTGCCAGCAGTGAAATCGGACAGGGTAACTATGGCTACACCTTC
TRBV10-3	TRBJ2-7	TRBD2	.	CAIGQIAGGVEQYF	TGTGCCATCGGGCAGATAGCGGGGGGAGTGGAGCAGTACTTC
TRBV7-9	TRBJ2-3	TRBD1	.	CASSRGQGLPTDTQYF	TGTGCCAGCAGCCGGGGACAGGGGCTTCCCACAGATACGCAGTATTTT
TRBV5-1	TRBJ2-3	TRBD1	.	CASSLGDRGTDTQYF	TGCGCCAGCAGCTTAGGGGACAGGGGTACAGATACGCAGTATTTT
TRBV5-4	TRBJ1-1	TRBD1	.	CASSLKRTGRNTEAFF	TGTGCCAGCAGCTTAAAAAGGACAGGACGGAACACTGAAGCTTTCTTT
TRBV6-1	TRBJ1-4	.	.	CASSDNRAANEKLFF	TGTGCCAGCAGTGACAACAGGGCGGCTAATGAAAAACTGTTTTTT
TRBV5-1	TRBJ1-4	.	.	CASSPFTTGSPTNEKLFF	TGCGCCAGCAGCCCATTTACCACAGGGTCCCCAACTAATGAAAAACTGTTTTTT
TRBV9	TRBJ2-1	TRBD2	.	CASSGTSGRANYNEQFF	TGTGCCAGCAGCGGGACTAGCGGGAGGGCCAACTACAATGAGCAGTTCTTC
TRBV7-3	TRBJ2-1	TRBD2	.	CASSLTLAGGQLGNEQFF	TGTGCCAGCAGCTTAACGCTAGCGGGGGGCCAATTGGGGAATGAGCAGTTCTTC
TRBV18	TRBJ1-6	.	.	CASSSDRPMNNSPLHF	TGTGCCAGCTCATCGGACAGACCGATGAATAATTCACCCCTCCACTTT
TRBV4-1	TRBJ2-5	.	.	CASSQAAEETQYF	TGCGCCAGCAGCCAAGCCGCGGAGGAGACCCAGTACTTC
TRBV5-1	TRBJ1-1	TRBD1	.	CASSPPTGTNTEAFF	TGCGCCAGCAGCCCCCCGACAGGGACAAACACTGAAGCTTTCTTT
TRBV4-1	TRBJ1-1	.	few	CATRGAGHTEAFF	TGCGCCACTCGGGGGGCGGGCCACACTGAAGCTTTCTTT
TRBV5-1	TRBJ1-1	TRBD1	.	CASSSITGGGMNTEAFF	TGCGCCAGCAGCTCTATAACAGGGGGTGGGATGAACACTGAAGCTTTCTTT
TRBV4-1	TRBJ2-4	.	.	CASSHGTLAKNIQYF	TGCGCCAGCAGCCACGGGACTCTAGCCAAAAACATTCAGTACTTC
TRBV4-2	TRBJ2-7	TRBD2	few	CASSQASPGGAYEQYF	TGTGCCAGCAGCCAAGCGTCACCGGGGGGGGCCTACGAGCAGTACTTC
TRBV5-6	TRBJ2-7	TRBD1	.	CASSRGQGAYEQYF	TGTGCCAGCAGCCGGGGACAGGGAGCCTACGAGCAGTACTTC
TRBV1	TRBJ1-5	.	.	CTSSQGRRVGKQPQHF	TGCACCAGCAGCCAGGGGAGAAGGGTGGGGAAGCAGCCCCAGCATTTT
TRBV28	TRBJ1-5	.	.	CASSLGQVGHNQPQHF	TGTGCCAGCAGTTTAGGACAAGTTGGGCACAATCAGCCCCAGCATTTT
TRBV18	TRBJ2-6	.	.	CASSSGPRGGPSGANVLTF	TGTGCCAGCTCAAGTGGCCCCAGGGGCGGCCCCTCTGGGGCCAACGTCCTGACTTTC
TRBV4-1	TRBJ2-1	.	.	CASSLSPGDEQFF	TGCGCCAGCAGCCTCTCCCCAGGCGATGAGCAGTTCTTC
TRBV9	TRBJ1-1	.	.	CASSQPGYTEAFF	TGTGCCAGCAGCCAACCAGGCTACACTGAAGCTTTCTTT
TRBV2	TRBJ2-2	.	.	CASKQAGQNTGELFF	TGTGCCAGCAAGCAGGCAGGGCAGAACACCGGGGAGCTGTTTTTT
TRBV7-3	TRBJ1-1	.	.	CASSQTVNTEAFF	TGTGCCAGCAGCCAGACAGTGAACACTGAAGCTTTCTTT
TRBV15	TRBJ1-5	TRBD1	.	CATGTGGGNQPQHF	TGTGCCACCGGTACAGGGGGCGGCAATCAGCCCCAGCATTTT
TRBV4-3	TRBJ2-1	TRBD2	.	CASSQDLAGGQFF	TGCGCCAGCAGCCAGGACCTAGCGGGAGGGCAGTTCTTC
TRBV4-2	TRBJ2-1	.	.	CASSQAPGVHNEQFF	TGTGCCAGCAGCCAAGCCCCGGGAGTTCACAATGAGCAGTTCTTC
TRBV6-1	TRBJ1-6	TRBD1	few	CASSEGAGGNSPLHF	TGTGCCAGCAGTGAAGGGGCAGGGGGGAATTCACCCCTCCACTTT
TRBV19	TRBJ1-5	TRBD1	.	CATRGPLRHGNQPQHF	TGTGCCACCAGGGGGCCCTTACGCCACGGCAATCAGCCCCAGCATTTT
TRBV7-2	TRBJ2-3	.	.	CASSLRGRASTDTQYF	TGTGCCAGCAGCTTACGGGGGAGAGCTAGCACAGATACGCAGTATTTT
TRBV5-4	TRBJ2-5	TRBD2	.	CASSQLAGAVQETQYF	TGTGCCAGCAGCCAACTAGCGGGGGCAGTCCAAGAGACCCAGTACTTC
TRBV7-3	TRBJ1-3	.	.	CASSLGGPGNTIYF	TGTGCCAGCAGCTTAGGGGGCCCTGGAAACACCATATATTTT
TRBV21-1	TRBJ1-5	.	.	CASSKALFEVFKPQHF	TGTGCCAGCAGCAAAGCGCTTTTTGAGGTTTTCAAGCCCCAGCATTTT
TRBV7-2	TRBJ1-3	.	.	CASSEQGTGNTIYF	TGTGCCAGCAGCGAACAGGGAACTGGAAACACCATATATTTT
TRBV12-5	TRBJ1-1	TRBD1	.	CASGFRRGLSTEAFF	TGTGCTAGTGGTTTCCGCAGGGGGCTGAGCACTGAAGCTTTCTTT
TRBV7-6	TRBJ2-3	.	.	CASSLRGGADTQYF	TGTGCCAGCAGCTTACGAGGGGGGGCGGATACGCAGTATTTT
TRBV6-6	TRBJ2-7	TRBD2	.	CASSYGTSGTPYEQYF	TGTGCCAGCAGTTACGGGACTAGCGGGACGCCCTACGAGCAGTACTTC
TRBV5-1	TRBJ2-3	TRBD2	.	CASSWGWGGSTDTQYF	TGCGCCAGCAGCTGGGGGTGGGGGGGAAGCACAGATACGCAGTATTTT
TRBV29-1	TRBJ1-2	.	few	CSVSTGNYGYTF	TGCAGCGTTTCCACAGGGAACTATGGCTACACCTTC
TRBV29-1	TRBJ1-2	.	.	CSVRTLQGGYTF	TGCAGCGTTAGGACCCTCCAGGGCGGCTACACCTTC
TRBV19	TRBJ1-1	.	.	CASSIGGSSATNTEAFF	TGTGCCAGTAGTATTGGAGGGAGTTCGGCGACGAACACTGAAGCTTTCTTT
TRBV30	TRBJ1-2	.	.	CAWRAETLARYTF	TGTGCCTGGAGGGCGGAGACCCTGGCTCGCTACACCTTC
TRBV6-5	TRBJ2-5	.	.	CASRFIGARETQYF	TGTGCCAGCAGGTTCATAGGGGCGCGGGAGACCCAGTACTTC
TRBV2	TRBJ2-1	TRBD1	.	CASSAGQGKYNEQFF	TGTGCCAGCAGCGCAGGACAGGGCAAATACAATGAGCAGTTCTTC
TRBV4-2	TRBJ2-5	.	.	CASSQTGDGIQETQYF	TGTGCCAGCAGCCAAACGGGGGACGGAATCCAAGAGACCCAGTACTTC
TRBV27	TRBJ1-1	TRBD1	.	CASSLRSTGEAFF	TGTGCCAGCAGCTTACGCTCGACAGGGGAAGCTTTCTTT